A single sample gave rise to the 23 T cell receptor beta chains below, sequenced in a study of control samples from healthy donors and cancer patients. TCRdb keeps only in-frame clones here, not all; method: immunoSEQ multiplex PCR. This sample has over 200,000 clones, with 82% found just once. The sequencing input was PBMCs. Receptors were obtained from a woman aged 55-69 years with lung cancer.

The gene calls are TRBV18 and TRBJ2-3; TRBD2 is a possible D gene (5 bases). V shed 2 bases and J shed 4 bases, with 10 bases lying between them. The V gene's germline CDR1 is KGHSH and CDR2 LQKENI. The CDR3 loop spans 14 amino acids. CDR3 bases: TGTGCCAGCTCACCAAGAGGGTCCCCAGATACGCAGTATTTT. Its protein product is CASSPRGSPDTQYF. Combining the CDR3 with reference TRBV18 and TRBJ2-3 gives the whole variable domain NAGVMQNPRHLVRRRGQEARLRCSPMKGHSHVYWYRQLPEEGLKFMVYLQKENIIDESGMPKERFSAEFPKEGPSILRIQQVVRGDSAAYFCASSPRGSPDTQYFGPGTRLTVL.

This clone showed up just once. The chain recombines TRBV7-9 with TRBJ2-7, with D possibly being TRBD1 or TRBD2 (5 bases each). CDR1 is SEHNR, CDR2 FQNEAQ, per germline (reference sequence). The CDR3 totals 15 residues. V was pared by 8 bases and J by 3 bases, with 20 bases between. The CDR3 DNA is TGTGCCAGCGCTGCCGTCCGGGACGGAAACTACGAGCAGTACTTC. Its translation is CASAAVRDGNYEQYF.

The gene calls are TRBV5-1 and TRBJ2-5; D uncertain. V dropped 0 bases and J dropped 5 bases, with 14 bases sitting between them. Germline CDR1 SGHRS, CDR2 YFSETQ. CDR3 length equals 15 residues. CDR3 DNA: TGCGCCAGCAGCTTGGGTACAGTCGGACGGGAGACCCAGTACTTC. The encoded protein is CASSLGTVGRETQYF. Combining the CDR3 with reference TRBV5-1 and TRBJ2-5 gives the whole variable domain KAGVTQTPRYLIKTRGQQVTLSCSPISGHRSVSWYQQTPGQGLQFLFEYFSETQRNKGNFPGRFSGRQFSNSRSEMNVSTLELGDSALYLCASSLGTVGRETQYFGPGTRLLVL.

V usage is TRBV25-1 and J usage is TRBJ1-4, with D uncertain. The V gene lost 3 bases and the J gene lost 0 bases, with 8 bases spanning the gap. The CDR3 consists of 15 residues. CDR1 is MGHDK and CDR2 is SYGVNS in the germline V gene. CDR3 in DNA: TGTGCCAGCAGTGATATGTCTTCAACTAATGAAAAACTGTTTTTT. Its translation is CASSDMSSTNEKLFF.

The chain joins TRBV6-5 to TRBJ2-6; D remains ambiguous. V was trimmed by 5 bases and J by 0 bases, leaving 5 bases between them. The CDR3 has 14 residues. Germline CDR1 is MNHEY and CDR2 is SVGAGI. CDR3 bases: TGTGCCAGCAGTATGAGCTCTGGGGCCAACGTCCTGACTTTC. Translated, it gives CASSMSSGANVLTF.

This chain uses TRBV15 with TRBJ2-5, with TRBD1 matching over 7 bases. The germline CDR1 and CDR2 sequences are LNHNV and YYDKDF (reference sequence). This CDR3 is built from 15 residues. Trimming at V came to 2 bases and at J to 2 bases, leaving 5 bases not matched to a gene. Here the CDR3 reads CATSRTGQAQETQYF. In DNA form, the CDR3 reads TGTGCCACCAGCAGAACCGGACAGGCTCAAGAGACCCAGTACTTC.

This rearrangement joins TRBV19 to TRBJ1-5, with D perhaps matching TRBD1 (5 bases). Germline CDR1 is LNHDA and CDR2 is SQIVND (reference sequence). V lost 9 bases, J lost 0 bases, and 18 bases lay in between. CDR3 size: 16 residues. This CDR3 reads CASRSTGLYSNQPQHF. The CDR3 DNA is TGTGCCAGCAGAAGTACAGGTCTTTATAGCAATCAGCCCCAGCATTTT.

CDR3 protein: CATSDRTGGSYGYTF. The CDR3 DNA follows: TGTGCCACCAGTGATCGGACAGGGGGAAGCTATGGCTACACCTTC. The rearrangement uses TRBV24-1 and TRBJ1-2, with 10 bases lining up with TRBD1. This CDR3 is built from 15 residues. The V gene's germline CDR1 is KGHDR and CDR2 SFDVKD. The trim removed 3 bases at V and 4 bases at J, leaving 4 bases unmatched.

This sequence joins TRBV5-1 and TRBJ1-2; no clear D. The CDR3 totals 14 residues. Germline V CDR1 and CDR2: SGHRS, YFSETQ. V lost 1 base, J lost 2 bases, and 9 bases lay in between. CDR3 coding DNA: TGCGCCAGCAGCTTGATGGATGGAAACTATGGCTACACCTTC. Protein: CASSLMDGNYGYTF.

This chain connects TRBV4-1 to TRBJ2-5; 7 bases are a match to TRBD1. Losses at the gene ends were 4 bases for V and 4 bases for J; bases not matched to a gene: 9. Germline V lookup: CDR1 MGHRA, CDR2 YSYEKL. CDR3 length equals 15 residues. CDR3 nucleotides: TGCGCCAGCAGCCCAAGGGACAGTGGGGGAGAGACCCAGTACTTC. It translates to CASSPRDSGGETQYF.

The rearrangement links TRBV6-5 to TRBJ2-5, with D possibly TRBD2 on 6 matching bases. V lost 10 bases and J lost 1, with 16 bases in between. From germline, CDR1 is MNHEY and CDR2 SVGAGI. This CDR3 is 14 amino acids long. CDR3: CATGGRASQETQYF. In DNA, the CDR3 is TGTGCCACCGGGGGTCGGGCCTCCCAAGAGACCCAGTACTTC.

V is TRBV28 and J is TRBJ1-6; D possibly corresponds to TRBD1 (5 bases). The CDR3 runs to 22 residues. Trimming removed 7 bases from V and 0 bases from J, with 31 bases in between. Germline V gives CDR1 MDHEN, CDR2 SYDVKM. This chain's CDR3 is CASTSPGQGSLFESSYNSPLHF. CDR3 DNA: TGTGCCAGCACCTCCCCCGGGCAGGGTTCTCTATTTGAGAGCTCCTATAATTCACCCCTCCACTTT.

This clone is a singleton in its sample. The junction departs from germline at one end; a sequencing error may be responsible. The V and J genes are TRBV10-3 and TRBJ2-3; 10 bases are a match to TRBD1. Germline values: CDR1 ENHRY, CDR2 SYGVKD. This CDR3 contains 16 residues. CDR3 sequence reads: CATSGGGTGETDTQYF. The CDR3 DNA is TGTGCCACCAGTGGGGGGGGGACAGGGGAAACAGATACGCAGTATTTT.

This clone was counted only a few times. The CDR3 spells CASSGRSPQHF. CDR3 coding DNA: TGTGCCAGCAGCGGACGAAGTCCCCAGCATTTT. V gene TRBV12-3 or TRBV12-4 combines with J gene TRBJ1-5; no clear D gene. The CDR3 is made up of 11 amino acids. Deletions cut 6 bases from V and 10 bases from J, with 10 bases between.

This rearrangement joins TRBV28 to TRBJ2-6; D gene uncertain. CDR3 length: 16 residues. V lost 5 bases and J 0 bases, leaving 11 bases between the germline ends. The germline gives CDR1 MDHEN, CDR2 SYDVKM. The CDR3 DNA is TGTGCCAGCAGTGATCTCCGGAACTCTGGGGCCAACGTCCTGACTTTC. Its translation is CASSDLRNSGANVLTF.

CDR3 amino acids: CASSPRQGPYEQYF. CDR3 nucleotide sequence: TGTGCCAGCAGCCCCAGACAGGGCCCATACGAGCAGTACTTC. V usage is TRBV7-2 and J usage is TRBJ2-7, with 7 bases lining up with TRBD1. The germline CDR1 and CDR2 sequences are SGHTA and FQGNSA. The CDR3 is made up of 14 amino acids. V shed 5 bases and J 4 bases; nucleotides not matched to a gene: 8.

The genes are TRBV18 and TRBJ2-4; 8 bases map to TRBD1. Per germline, CDR1 KGHSH and CDR2 LQKENI. J gave up 6 bases and V 3 bases, and 13 bases lay outside the gene matches. The CDR3 covers 17 residues. CDR3 nucleotide sequence: TGTGCCAGCTCACCCCCGCTGGGGTCTACAGGGGGAAACATTCAGTACTTC. It encodes CASSPPLGSTGGNIQYF.

The chain couples TRBV18 to TRBJ1-1; D not certain. Trimming shortened V by 5 bases and J by 5 bases, and 18 bases separated the two germline ends. Germline-derived CDR1 and CDR2 are KGHSH and LQKENI. This CDR3 contains 15 residues. The CDR3: CASSGLQVDGTEAFF. DNA of the CDR3: TGTGCCAGCTCAGGCCTCCAGGTAGACGGGACTGAAGCTTTCTTT.

V gene TRBV13 combines with J gene TRBJ1-1; D perhaps matches TRBD1 (5 bases). Germline V CDR1 and CDR2: PRHDT, FYEKMQ (reference sequence). With 0 bases removed from V and 5 bases from J, the gap between germline ends came to 7 bases. The CDR3 consists of 13 residues. CDR3 amino acids: CASSLGRGTEAFF. DNA for the CDR3: TGTGCCAGCAGCTTAGGGCGGGGGACTGAAGCTTTCTTT. The entire variable domain, with the rest obtained from reference TRBV13 and TRBJ1-1, is as follows: AAGVIQSPRHLIKEKRETATLKCYPIPRHDTVYWYQQGPGQDPQFLISFYEKMQSDKGSIPDRFSAQQFSDYHSELNMSSLELGDSALYFCASSLGRGTEAFFGQGTRLTVV.

CDR3 sequence reads: CASSQGNNRGEQFF. CDR3 coding DNA: TGTGCCAGCAGCCAAGGGAACAATCGGGGAGAGCAGTTCTTC. The rearrangement uses TRBV4-2 and TRBJ2-1, with D perhaps TRBD2 (5 bases). The CDR3 contains 14 residues. The V and J ends lost 1 base and 10 bases respectively, with 14 bases between them. Germline lookup yields CDR1 LGHNA and CDR2 YNFKEQ.

The chain couples TRBV5-1 to TRBJ2-1; D tentatively fits TRBD1 or TRBD2 (5 bases each). In germline, CDR1 is SGHRS, CDR2 YFSETQ. This CDR3 comprises 15 residues. The V gene lost 0 bases and the J gene lost 4 bases, with 11 bases spanning the gap. CDR3 nucleotide sequence: TGCGCCAGCAGCTTGGGGGACGGGGAATACAATGAGCAGTTCTTC. Translation: CASSLGDGEYNEQFF.

The chain carries TRBV28 and TRBJ2-5; weak D call: TRBD2 (5 bases). The germline V gene encodes CDR1 MDHEN and CDR2 SYDVKM. This CDR3 spans 13 amino acids. V shed 5 bases and J shed 4 bases, with 11 bases lying between them. The CDR3 nucleotides read TGTGCCAGCAGTCCAGGAGGTGGAGAGACCCAGTACTTC. It codes for CASSPGGGETQYF.

This chain connects TRBV9 to TRBJ2-5; D perhaps matches TRBD2 (5 bases). Trimming cost V 0 bases and J 5 bases, with 11 bases left between them. Looked up from germline, CDR1 is SGDLS and CDR2 is YYNGEE. The CDR3 consists of 14 residues. The CDR3 DNA sequence: TGTGCCAGCAGCGTAGGGCCCACGGGGGAGACCCAGTACTTC. Translating it yields CASSVGPTGETQYF.